The 8 T cell receptor beta chains given below trace back to one sample, sequenced in a study of shared clonotypes between healthy human individuals. Clones were read by immunoSEQ multiplex PCR, and TCRdb kept only the in-frame ones, dropping some. The sample has roughly 2,500,000 clones, over 85% seen once. Sequencing input: naive CD4+ T cells from PBMCs. Subset in this sample: CD45RA+ positively selected. The receptors were sampled from a man younger than 30 in good health. Some clones in this sample may be carry-over from other donors' samples.

This chain's CDR3 is CASSATRTRMIGELFF. CDR3 sequence (DNA): TGTGCCAGCAGTGCAACGCGAACTAGGATGATCGGGGAGCTGTTTTTT. The V call is TRBV2, the J call TRBJ2-2; the D gene is possibly TRBD2 (5 bases). Trimming stripped 4 bases from V and 7 bases from J, with 19 bases between. The CDR3 totals 16 residues. From germline, CDR1 is SNHLY and CDR2 FYNNEI.

The chain employs TRBV6-5 and TRBJ2-7; 8 bases agree with TRBD2. This CDR3 comprises 14 residues. Trimming at V came to 4 bases and at J to 3 bases, leaving 5 bases not matched to a gene. Germline values: CDR1 MNHEY, CDR2 SVGAGI. CDR3: CASSSRSGGYEQYF. The CDR3 DNA follows: TGTGCCAGCAGTTCTAGGAGCGGGGGCTACGAGCAGTACTTC.

The chain has TRBV6-5 and TRBJ1-1; 8 bases fit TRBD1. The CDR3 runs 15 residues. Germline V gene lookup returns CDR1 MNHEY and CDR2 SVGAGI. Trimming took 4 bases from V and 6 from J; bases not matched to a gene: 10. CDR3 sequence (DNA): TGTGCCAGCAGTTCCCAGGGGGCGTATAGGTCTGAAGCTTTCTTT. This sequence encodes CASSSQGAYRSEAFF.

The V gene is TRBV5-1, the J gene TRBJ2-5; D unresolved. The CDR3 is made up of 13 amino acids. Trimming took 4 bases from V and 2 from J, leaving 9 bases between them. Germline V lookup: CDR1 SGHRS, CDR2 YFSETQ. This CDR3 reads CASSVEGQETQYF. In nucleotides, the CDR3 is TGCGCCAGCAGCGTCGAAGGTCAAGAGACCCAGTACTTC.

The V gene is TRBV30, the J gene TRBJ2-3; D gene ambiguous. Germline V gene sequence: CDR1 GTSNPN, CDR2 SVGIG (reference sequence). V was shortened by 2 bases and J by 1 base, with 4 bases between the two germline ends. This CDR3 comprises 12 residues. CDR3 residues: CAWSMGTDTQYF. DNA for the CDR3: TGTGCCTGGAGTATGGGCACAGATACGCAGTATTTT.

The V and J genes are TRBV6-5 and TRBJ2-7; D is possibly TRBD2 (6 bases). V lost 4 bases, J lost 0 bases, and 13 bases lay in between. Per the germline V gene, CDR1 is MNHEY and CDR2 is SVGAGI. This CDR3 region has 15 residues. In DNA, the CDR3 is TGTGCCAGCAGTTTAACGGCGGGGAGCTCCTACGAGCAGTACTTC. It yields the protein CASSLTAGSSYEQYF.

The V and J genes are TRBV7-9 and TRBJ2-3, with unresolved D. Germline V lookup: CDR1 SEHNR, CDR2 FQNEAQ (reference sequence). The CDR3 length is 13 residues. Trimming took off 3 bases at V and 5 bases at J, with 9 bases between the two ends. The CDR3, as DNA: TGTGCCAGCAGCTTGGGATATGGAGATACGCAGTATTTT. It yields the protein CASSLGYGDTQYF. Full variable domain (missing parts from reference TRBV7-9 and TRBJ2-3): DTGVSQNPRHKITKRGQNVTFRCDPISEHNRLYWYRQTLGQGPEFLTYFQNEAQLEKSRLLSDRFSAERPKGSFSTLEIQRTEQGDSAMYLCASSLGYGDTQYFGPGTRLTVL.

V is TRBV28 and J is TRBJ1-1; D is unclear. The germline gives CDR1 MDHEN, CDR2 SYDVKM. Trimming cost V 1 base and J 2 bases, with 11 bases left between them. This CDR3 is built from 15 residues. CDR3 protein: CASSLYYRTNTEAFF. The CDR3 region has the DNA TGTGCCAGCAGTTTATATTACAGAACTAACACTGAAGCTTTCTTT.